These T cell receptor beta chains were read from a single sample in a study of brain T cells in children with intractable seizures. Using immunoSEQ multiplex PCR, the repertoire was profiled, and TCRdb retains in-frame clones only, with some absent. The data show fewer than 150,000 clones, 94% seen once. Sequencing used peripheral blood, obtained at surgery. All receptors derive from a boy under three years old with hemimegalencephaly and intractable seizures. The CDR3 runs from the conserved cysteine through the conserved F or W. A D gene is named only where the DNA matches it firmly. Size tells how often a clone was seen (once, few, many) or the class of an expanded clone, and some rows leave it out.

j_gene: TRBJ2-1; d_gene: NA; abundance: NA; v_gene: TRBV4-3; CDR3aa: CASSQDWGGIYNEQFF; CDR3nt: TGCGCCAGCAGCCAAGATTGGGGCGGGATTTACAATGAGCAGTTCTTC
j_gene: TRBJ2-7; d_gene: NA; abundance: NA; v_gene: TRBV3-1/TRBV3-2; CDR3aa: CASSQDRGGGADEQYF; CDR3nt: TGTGCCAGCAGCCAAGATAGGGGGGGAGGGGCGGACGAGCAGTACTTC
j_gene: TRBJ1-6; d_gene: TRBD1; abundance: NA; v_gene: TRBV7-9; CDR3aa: CASSLRVAGGSPLHF; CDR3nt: TGTGCCAGCAGCTTAAGGGTGGCAGGGGGTTCACCCCTCCACTTT
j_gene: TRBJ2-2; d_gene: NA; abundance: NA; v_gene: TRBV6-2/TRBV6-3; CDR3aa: CASSWQNTGELFF; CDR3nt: TGTGCCAGCAGTTGGCAGAACACCGGGGAGCTGTTTTTT
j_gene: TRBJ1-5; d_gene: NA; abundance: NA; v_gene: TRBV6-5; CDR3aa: CASSRVGQPQHF; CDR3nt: TGTGCCAGCAGCAGGGTAGGTCAGCCCCAGCATTTT
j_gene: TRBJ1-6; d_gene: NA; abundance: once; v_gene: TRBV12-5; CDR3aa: CASAPPKGGNSPLHF; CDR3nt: TGTGCTAGTGCCCCCCCGAAGGGGGGTAATTCACCCCTCCACTTT
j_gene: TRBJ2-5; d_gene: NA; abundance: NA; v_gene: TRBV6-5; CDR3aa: CASSRTVQETQYF; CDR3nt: TGTGCCAGCAGTCGGACAGTACAAGAGACCCAGTACTTC
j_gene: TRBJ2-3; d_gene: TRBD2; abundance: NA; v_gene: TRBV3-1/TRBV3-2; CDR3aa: CASSHGLAGASTDTQYF; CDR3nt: TGTGCCAGCAGCCATGGACTAGCGGGAGCAAGCACAGATACGCAGTATTTT
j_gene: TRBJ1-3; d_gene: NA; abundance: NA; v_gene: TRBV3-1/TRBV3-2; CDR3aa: CASSGLRNTIYF; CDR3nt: TGTGCCAGCAGCGGTTTAAGAAACACCATATATTTT
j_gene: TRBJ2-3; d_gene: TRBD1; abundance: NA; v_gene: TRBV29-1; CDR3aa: CSVGGQGSDTQYF; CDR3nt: TGCAGCGTGGGGGGACAGGGATCCGATACGCAGTATTTT
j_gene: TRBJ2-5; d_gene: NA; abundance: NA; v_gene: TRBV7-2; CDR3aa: CASSLGGGQETQYF; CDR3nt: TGTGCCAGCAGCTTAGGGGGCGGACAAGAGACCCAGTACTTC
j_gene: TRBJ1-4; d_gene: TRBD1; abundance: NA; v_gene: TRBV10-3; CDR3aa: CAISETYRGQIDEKLFF; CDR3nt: TGTGCCATCAGTGAGACCTACAGGGGGCAGATAGATGAAAAACTGTTTTTT
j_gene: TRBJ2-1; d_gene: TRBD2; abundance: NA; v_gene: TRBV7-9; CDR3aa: CASSLPTSGRSYNEQFF; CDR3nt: TGTGCCAGCAGCTTACCGACTAGCGGGAGGTCCTACAATGAGCAGTTCTTC
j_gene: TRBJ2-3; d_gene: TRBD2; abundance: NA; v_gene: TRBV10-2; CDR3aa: CASSEIWASGSTDTQYF; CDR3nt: TGCGCCAGCAGTGAGATTTGGGCTAGCGGAAGCACAGATACGCAGTATTTT
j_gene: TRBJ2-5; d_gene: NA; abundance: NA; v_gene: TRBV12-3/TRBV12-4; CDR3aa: CASSFEETQYF; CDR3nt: TGTGCCAGCAGTTTCGAAGAGACCCAGTACTTC
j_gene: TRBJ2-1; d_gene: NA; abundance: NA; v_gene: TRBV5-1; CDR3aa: CASSKRVFLADEQFF; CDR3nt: TGCGCCAGCTCTAAGCGGGTGTTTCTGGCGGATGAGCAGTTCTTC
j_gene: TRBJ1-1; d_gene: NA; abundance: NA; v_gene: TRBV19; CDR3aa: CASTETVWVAEAFF; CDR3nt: TGTGCCAGTACCGAGACGGTATGGGTCGCTGAAGCTTTCTTT
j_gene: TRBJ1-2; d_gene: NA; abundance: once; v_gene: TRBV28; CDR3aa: CASSDGYGYTF; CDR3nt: TGTGCCAGCAGTGATGGGTATGGCTACACCTTC
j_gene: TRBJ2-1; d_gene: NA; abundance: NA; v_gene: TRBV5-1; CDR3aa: CASSFLAPNNEQFF; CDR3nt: TGCGCCAGCAGCTTTCTAGCGCCCAACAATGAGCAGTTCTTC
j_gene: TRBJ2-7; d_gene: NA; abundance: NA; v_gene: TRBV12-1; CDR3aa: CASSFEREGRYEQYF; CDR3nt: TGTGCCAGCAGCTTTGAGCGGGAGGGCCGGTACGAGCAGTACTTC
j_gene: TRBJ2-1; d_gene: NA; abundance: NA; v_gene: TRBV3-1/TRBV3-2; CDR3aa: CASSQELVDEQFF; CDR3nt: TGTGCCAGCAGCCAAGAACTGGTGGATGAGCAGTTCTTC
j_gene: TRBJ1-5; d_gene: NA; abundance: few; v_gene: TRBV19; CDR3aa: CASSPTRYQPQHF; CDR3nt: TGTGCCAGTAGTCCGACTAGGTACCAGCCCCAGCATTTT
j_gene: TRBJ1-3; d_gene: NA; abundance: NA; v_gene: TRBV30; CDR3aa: CASPSAGNTIYF; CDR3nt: TGTGCCTCGCCGTCTGCAGGAAACACCATATATTTT
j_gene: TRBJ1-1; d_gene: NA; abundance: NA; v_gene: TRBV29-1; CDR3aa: CSGGRQAGTEAFF; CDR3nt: TGCAGCGGAGGGCGCCAGGCGGGTACTGAAGCTTTCTTT
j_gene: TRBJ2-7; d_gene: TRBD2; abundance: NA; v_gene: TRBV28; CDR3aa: CASSRLGTSVYEQYF; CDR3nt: TGTGCCAGCAGTCGCCTCGGAACTAGCGTCTACGAGCAGTACTTC
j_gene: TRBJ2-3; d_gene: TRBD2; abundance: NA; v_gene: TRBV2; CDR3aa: CASIYERGRDTQYF; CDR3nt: TGTGCCAGCATTTATGAGCGGGGTAGGGATACGCAGTATTTT
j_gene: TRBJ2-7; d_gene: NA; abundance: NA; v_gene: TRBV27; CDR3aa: CASSLDRISYEQYF; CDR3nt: TGTGCCAGCAGTTTAGACAGAATCTCCTACGAGCAGTACTTC
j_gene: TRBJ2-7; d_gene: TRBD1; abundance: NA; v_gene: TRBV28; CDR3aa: CASSLEGTGSYEQYF; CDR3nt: TGTGCCAGCAGTTTAGAAGGGACAGGCTCCTACGAGCAGTACTTC
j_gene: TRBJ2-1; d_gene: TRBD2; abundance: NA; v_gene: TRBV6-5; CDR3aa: CAGGLAGGYEQFF; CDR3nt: TGTGCCGGAGGACTAGCGGGAGGCTATGAGCAGTTCTTC
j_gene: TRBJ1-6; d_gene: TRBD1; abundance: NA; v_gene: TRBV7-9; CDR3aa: CASSLVMGDRANYNSPLHF; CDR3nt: TGTGCCAGCAGCTTAGTAATGGGGGACAGGGCGAACTATAATTCACCCCTCCACTTT
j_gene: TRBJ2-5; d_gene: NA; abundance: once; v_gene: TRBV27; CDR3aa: CASRASHFRAAQETQYF; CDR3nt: TGTGCCAGCAGAGCTTCTCACTTCCGGGCCGCCCAAGAGACCCAGTACTTC
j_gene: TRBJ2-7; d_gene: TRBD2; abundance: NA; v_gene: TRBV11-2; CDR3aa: CASSQGLAGVGYEQYF; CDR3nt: TGTGCCAGCAGCCAAGGACTAGCGGGGGTGGGGTACGAGCAGTACTTC
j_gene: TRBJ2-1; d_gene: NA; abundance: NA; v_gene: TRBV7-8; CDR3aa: CASSPLASIYNEQFF; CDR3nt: TGTGCCAGCAGCCCTTTAGCGTCCATCTACAATGAGCAGTTCTTC
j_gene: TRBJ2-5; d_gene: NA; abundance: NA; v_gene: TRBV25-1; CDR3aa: CASSDYMQETQYF; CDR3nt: TGTGCCAGCAGTGATTACATGCAAGAGACCCAGTACTTC
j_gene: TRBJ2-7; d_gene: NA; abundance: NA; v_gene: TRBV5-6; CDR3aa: CASSPRPLTYEQYF; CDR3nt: TGTGCCAGCAGCCCTAGACCTCTCACCTACGAGCAGTACTTC
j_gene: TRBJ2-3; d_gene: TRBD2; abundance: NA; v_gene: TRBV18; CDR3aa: CASSPPGGRGADTQYF; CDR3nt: TGTGCCAGCTCACCACCGGGCGGGAGAGGAGCAGATACGCAGTATTTT
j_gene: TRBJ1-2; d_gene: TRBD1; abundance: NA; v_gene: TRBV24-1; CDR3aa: CATSADRGQDYGYTF; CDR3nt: TGTGCCACCAGTGCGGACAGGGGGCAGGACTATGGCTACACCTTC
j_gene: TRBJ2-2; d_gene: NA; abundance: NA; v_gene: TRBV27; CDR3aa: CASSLTPRLARELFF; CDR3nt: TGTGCCAGCAGTTTAACCCCAAGACTGGCCCGGGAGCTGTTTTTT
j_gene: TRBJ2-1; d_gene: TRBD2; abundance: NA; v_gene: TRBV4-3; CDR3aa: CASSLQRDFNEQFF; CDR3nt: TGCGCCAGCAGCCTACAGCGGGACTTCAATGAGCAGTTCTTC
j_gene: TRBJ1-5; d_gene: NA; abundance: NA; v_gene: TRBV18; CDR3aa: CASSRRDTRYSNQPQHF; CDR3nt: TGTGCCAGCTCCCGCCGGGACACCCGTTATAGCAATCAGCCCCAGCATTTT
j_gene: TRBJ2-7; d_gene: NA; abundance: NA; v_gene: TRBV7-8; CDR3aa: CASSRGYGYEQYF; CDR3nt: TGTGCCAGCAGCAGGGGTTATGGCTACGAGCAGTACTTC
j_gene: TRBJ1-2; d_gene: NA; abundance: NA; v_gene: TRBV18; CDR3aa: CASSPPLGELGYGYTF; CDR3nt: TGTGCCAGCTCACCACCTCTTGGGGAATTAGGCTATGGCTACACCTTC
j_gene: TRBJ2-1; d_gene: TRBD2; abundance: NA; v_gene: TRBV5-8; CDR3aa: CASSLGTSGSNEQFF; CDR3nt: TGTGCCAGCAGCTTGGGGACTAGCGGTTCCAATGAGCAGTTCTTC
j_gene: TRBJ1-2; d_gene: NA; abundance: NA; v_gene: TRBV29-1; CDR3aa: CSVGQVRGYTF; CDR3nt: TGCAGCGTTGGGCAGGTCCGGGGCTACACCTTC
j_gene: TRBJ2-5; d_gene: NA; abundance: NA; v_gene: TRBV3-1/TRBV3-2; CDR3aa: CASSQASGGWQETQYF; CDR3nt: TGTGCCAGCAGCCAAGCGAGTGGCGGTTGGCAAGAGACCCAGTACTTC
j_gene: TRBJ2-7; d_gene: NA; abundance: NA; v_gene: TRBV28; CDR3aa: CASSLGHSYEQYF; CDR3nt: TGTGCCAGCAGTTTAGGACACTCCTACGAGCAGTACTTC
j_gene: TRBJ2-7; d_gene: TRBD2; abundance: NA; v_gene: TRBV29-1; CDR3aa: CSVTSGSSYEQYF; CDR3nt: TGCAGCGTTACTAGCGGGAGCTCCTACGAGCAGTACTTC
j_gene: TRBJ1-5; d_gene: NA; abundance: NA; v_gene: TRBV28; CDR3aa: CASSSALPGAQPQHF; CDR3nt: TGTGCCAGCAGTTCCGCGCTCCCGGGCGCACAGCCCCAGCATTTT
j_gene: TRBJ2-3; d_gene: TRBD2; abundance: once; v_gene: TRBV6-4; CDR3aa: CASRTSGTDTQYF; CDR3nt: TGTGCCAGCAGGACTAGCGGCACAGATACGCAGTATTTT
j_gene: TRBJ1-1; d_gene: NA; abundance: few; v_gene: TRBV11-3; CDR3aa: CASSPEGTEAFF; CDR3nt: TGTGCCAGCAGCCCGGAGGGTACTGAAGCTTTCTTT
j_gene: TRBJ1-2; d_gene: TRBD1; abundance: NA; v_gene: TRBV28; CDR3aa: CASSPQTGGRGYTF; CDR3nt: TGTGCCAGCAGTCCTCAGACAGGGGGAAGGGGCTACACCTTC
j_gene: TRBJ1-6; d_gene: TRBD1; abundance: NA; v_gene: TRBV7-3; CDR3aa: CASSLGRQGARNSPLHF; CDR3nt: TGTGCCAGCAGCTTGGGTCGGCAGGGGGCCAGGAATTCACCCCTCCACTTT
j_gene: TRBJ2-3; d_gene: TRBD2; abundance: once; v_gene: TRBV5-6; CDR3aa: CASIGTSGRVGTDTQYF; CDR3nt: TGTGCCAGCATCGGGACTAGCGGGAGGGTTGGCACAGATACGCAGTATTTT
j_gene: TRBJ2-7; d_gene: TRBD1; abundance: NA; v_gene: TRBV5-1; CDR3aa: CASSVRDSAYEQYF; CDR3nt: TGCGCCAGCAGCGTACGGGACAGTGCCTACGAGCAGTACTTC
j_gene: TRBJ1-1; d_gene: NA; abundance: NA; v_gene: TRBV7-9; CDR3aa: CASSHLRQGVYTEAFF; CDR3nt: TGTGCCAGCAGCCATTTAAGACAAGGTGTATACACTGAAGCTTTCTTT